The 28 T cell receptor beta chains below all came from one sample that was sequenced in a study of blood T cell repertoires in COVID-19. The table came from immunoSEQ multiplex PCR; TCRdb's copy has only in-frame clones and leaves some out. The sample holds fewer than 250,000 clones; 65% to 80% are singletons and the top ten take 12%. The specimen was peripheral blood. Receptors originate from a woman in her forties or fifties with acute or convalescent COVID-19.

The chain is built from TRBV5-5 and TRBJ1-1; D remains unclear. V lost 0 bases, J lost 4 bases, and 16 bases lay in between. The CDR3 covers 16 residues. Germline V gene lookup returns CDR1 SGHKS and CDR2 YYEKEE (reference sequence). DNA for the CDR3: TGTGCCAGCAGCTTGGCCAACTTCGGCGGGAGCACTGAAGCTTTCTTT. This codes for CASSLANFGGSTEAFF.

V and J are TRBV4-3 and TRBJ2-1, with 7 positions matching TRBD1. Looked up from germline, CDR1 is LGHNA and CDR2 is YSLEER. This CDR3 has 16 amino acids. The V segment lost 1 base and the J segment 3 bases; nucleotides outside the gene matches: 6. The CDR3 DNA is TGCGCCAGCAGCCAAGCTCTGGCAGGGGGCTACAATGAGCAGTTCTTC. This sequence encodes CASSQALAGGYNEQFF.

V is TRBV19 and J is TRBJ2-7; 11 bases fit TRBD1. V shed 8 bases and J 7 bases; nucleotides not matched to a gene: 10. The CDR3 consists of 14 residues. Germline values: CDR1 LNHDA, CDR2 SQIVND (reference sequence). The CDR3 spells CASSWTGGAGEQYF. The DNA of the CDR3 is TGTGCCAGTTCCTGGACAGGGGGCGCGGGGGAGCAGTACTTC.

The genes are TRBV7-2 and TRBJ2-7; the D gene is possibly TRBD1 (7 bases). There are 15 residues in the CDR3. V dropped 5 bases and J dropped 2 bases, with 16 bases sitting between them. Germline V lookup: CDR1 SGHTA, CDR2 FQGNSA. This CDR3 reads CASSATQGGPYEQYF. CDR3 nucleotide sequence: TGTGCCAGCAGCGCCACCCAGGGGGGACCCTACGAGCAGTACTTC.

The chain joins TRBV7-2 to TRBJ1-3, with a weak D call TRBD1 (5 bases). CDR3 length: 17 residues. The V end was cut by 0 bases, the J end by 0 bases, with 12 bases between. Germline lookup yields CDR1 SGHTA and CDR2 FQGNSA. The CDR3 region is CASSLASTGISGNTIYF. The CDR3 DNA is TGTGCCAGCAGCTTAGCCTCAACAGGAATCTCTGGAAACACCATATATTTT.

V is TRBV7-9 and J is TRBJ2-1; D not certain. Trimming took 1 base from V and 9 from J, leaving 10 bases between them. Germline CDR1 is SEHNR and CDR2 is FQNEAQ (reference sequence). The CDR3 spans 13 residues. CDR3 sequence reads: CASSLEVRGEQFF. Here the CDR3 DNA reads TGTGCCAGCAGCTTAGAAGTACGAGGTGAGCAGTTCTTC.

The chain is built from TRBV12-3 or TRBV12-4 and TRBJ1-5; no clear D gene. The CDR3 is made up of 12 amino acids. V lost 4 bases, J lost 6 bases, and 7 bases lay in between. The DNA for the CDR3 is TGTGCCAGCAGTTCCGTTCCTCAGCCCCAGCATTTT. Protein sequence: CASSSVPQPQHF.

The V call is TRBV15, the J call TRBJ1-2; no definite D call. Trimming took 5 bases from V and 1 from J, leaving 11 bases between them. The CDR3 sequence is 14 residues long. Per the germline V gene, CDR1 is LNHNV and CDR2 is YYDKDF (reference sequence). CDR3 nucleotide sequence: TGTGCCACCAGCGATTACTCTTTTAACTATGGCTACACCTTC. Its protein product is CATSDYSFNYGYTF.

This chain connects TRBV7-7 to TRBJ2-5, with 14 bases lining up with TRBD2. The germline V gene encodes CDR1 SSHAT and CDR2 FNYEAQ (reference sequence). The V and J ends lost 5 bases and 5 bases, in that order; junction bases with no gene match: 10. This CDR3 has 17 amino acids. DNA for the CDR3: TGTGCCAGCAGCGAAGGGGGACTAGCGGGAGTAGGGGAGACCCAGTACTTC. Amino acids: CASSEGGLAGVGETQYF.

The V call is TRBV6-5, the J call TRBJ1-6, with D perhaps TRBD1 (6 bases). Between the trimmed V and J ends, which lost 7 bases and 0 bases, there was a span of 10 bases. The germline CDR1 and CDR2 sequences are MNHEY and SVGAGI. The CDR3 consists of 15 residues. CDR3 region: CASNGQISYNSPLHF. CDR3 bases: TGTGCCAGCAATGGACAGATCTCCTATAATTCACCCCTCCACTTT.

The rearrangement links TRBV12-3 or TRBV12-4 to TRBJ1-2, with D tentatively TRBD1 (5 bases). The CDR3 is made up of 12 amino acids. V gave up 2 bases and J gave up 8 bases, with 9 bases separating them. The CDR3 region has the DNA TGTGCCAGCAGTTTACAGGGAGGAGGCTACACCTTC. Protein sequence: CASSLQGGGYTF.

The V and J genes are TRBV7-9 and TRBJ1-2; D possibly corresponds to TRBD1 (5 bases). Trimming stripped 0 bases from V and 6 bases from J, with 20 bases between. Germline CDR1 is SEHNR and CDR2 is FQNEAQ (reference sequence). The CDR3 runs to 17 residues. This CDR3 reads CASSLARGTGSYDGYTF. The CDR3 region has the DNA TGTGCCAGCAGCTTAGCGCGGGGGACTGGGTCGTATGATGGCTACACCTTC.

V usage is TRBV5-1 and J usage is TRBJ1-1, with a tentative D call TRBD1 (5 bases). Germline CDR1 is SGHRS and CDR2 is YFSETQ. This CDR3 has 15 residues. Between the trimmed V and J ends, which lost 4 bases and 1 base, there was a span of 14 bases. DNA of the CDR3: TGCGCCAGCAGCATAGGACATCCGGCGAACACTGAAGCTTTCTTT. It yields the protein CASSIGHPANTEAFF.

This clone was seen a single time. The chain employs TRBV11-2 and TRBJ2-7; a weak D match, TRBD1 (5 bases). The germline gives CDR1 SGHAT, CDR2 FQNNGV. Trimming took 4 bases from V and 2 from J, leaving 12 bases between them. This CDR3 spans 14 amino acids. The DNA of the CDR3 is TGTGCCAGCAGCTCCAACAGGAACACCTACGAGCAGTACTTC. As protein: CASSSNRNTYEQYF.

The chain joins TRBV28 to TRBJ2-1; 11 nucleotides match TRBD2. Trimming at V came to 3 bases and at J to 9 bases, leaving 7 bases not matched to a gene. Per germline, CDR1 MDHEN and CDR2 SYDVKM. CDR3 size: 15 residues. CDR3 amino acids: CASSFQTSGIAEQFF. CDR3 sequence (DNA): TGTGCCAGCAGTTTTCAGACTAGCGGGATTGCTGAGCAGTTCTTC.

V and J are TRBV9 and TRBJ1-6; 8 nucleotides line up with TRBD1. Per germline, CDR1 SGDLS and CDR2 YYNGEE. The CDR3 runs 16 residues. J lost 10 bases, V lost 3 bases, and 12 bases had no gene match. CDR3 region: CASSAQTGASLSPLHF. Written as DNA, the CDR3 is TGTGCCAGCAGCGCACAGACAGGGGCCAGCCTATCACCCCTCCACTTT. The full variable domain, completed using reference TRBV9 and TRBJ1-6, is DSGVTQTPKHLITATGQRVTLRCSPRSGDLSVYWYQQSLDQGLQFLIQYYNGEERAKGNILERFSAQQFPDLHSELNLSSLELGDSALYFCASSAQTGASLSPLHFGNGTRLTVT.

The chain uses TRBV6-5 and TRBJ1-4, with D tentatively TRBD1 (6 bases). Trimming stripped 5 bases from V and 4 bases from J, with 14 bases between. The CDR3 totals 15 residues. Germline V gene sequence: CDR1 MNHEY, CDR2 SVGAGI. DNA of the CDR3: TGTGCCAGCAGTCTGTTCGGACAGCATAATGAAAAACTGTTTTTT. It specifies CASSLFGQHNEKLFF.

The CDR3 sequence is CASSRTGAGNTIYF. The CDR3 coding sequence is TGTGCCAGCAGCCGGACAGGAGCTGGAAACACCATATATTTT. The rearrangement joins TRBV9 to TRBJ1-3; the match to TRBD1 covers 7 bases. The CDR3 spans 14 residues. Trimming cost V 4 bases and J 2 bases; bases outside gene matches: 3. Germline values: CDR1 SGDLS, CDR2 YYNGEE.

The chain is built from TRBV28 and TRBJ2-1, with D possibly being TRBD2 (5 bases). In germline, CDR1 is MDHEN, CDR2 SYDVKM. Trimming removed 4 bases from V and 6 bases from J, with 16 bases in between. The CDR3 is 15 residues long. This CDR3 is CASSSPPLALNEQFF. CDR3 coding DNA: TGTGCCAGCAGTTCCCCTCCCCTAGCCCTCAATGAGCAGTTCTTC.

Of note for this clone: Distinct nucleotide sequences in the sample also encode this CDR3. The chain has TRBV6-2 or TRBV6-3 and TRBJ2-3; 8 nucleotides match TRBD1. The CDR3 consists of 15 residues. Trimming removed 4 bases from V and 2 bases from J; junction bases left unmatched: 5. Germline CDR1 reads MNHEY; CDR2 reads SVGEGT. CDR3 sequence reads: CASSSGTGLTDTQYF. The CDR3 DNA sequence: TGTGCCAGCAGTTCCGGGACAGGCCTCACAGATACGCAGTATTTT.

This clone was observed once. The chain uses TRBV11-2 and TRBJ2-3; 7 nucleotides match TRBD1. This CDR3 has 15 amino acids. V shed 5 bases and J 4 bases; nucleotides not matched to a gene: 9. CDR1 and CDR2 from the germline V gene are SGHAT and FQNNGV. The CDR3: CASSRRQGVADTQYF. The CDR3, as DNA: TGTGCCAGCAGCCGACGGCAGGGGGTAGCAGATACGCAGTATTTT.

This clone was found once. The chain is built from TRBV6-2 or TRBV6-3 and TRBJ2-1, with D maybe TRBD1 (6 bases). Germline-derived CDR1 and CDR2 are MNHEY and SVGEGT. V was pared by 4 bases and J by 5 bases, with 18 bases between. The CDR3 extends over 16 amino acids. CDR3 coding DNA: TGTGCCAGCAGTTCTCAAACGGGACACTTCCACAATGAGCAGTTCTTC. Its protein product is CASSSQTGHFHNEQFF.

This clone turned up a few times. The gene calls are TRBV3-1 (or the pseudogene TRBV3-2) and TRBJ1-1; TRBD1 aligns across 7 bases. The CDR3 has 14 residues. J was trimmed by 4 bases and V by 1 base; bases with no gene match: 3. From germline, CDR1 is LGHDT and CDR2 YNNKEL (reference sequence). The CDR3 DNA reads as TGTGCCAGCAGCCAAGTTGCAGGGGGCACTGAAGCTTTCTTT. It translates to CASSQVAGGTEAFF.

This chain joins TRBV18 and TRBJ1-1; perhaps TRBD1 as D (5 bases). V lost 2 bases, J lost 8 bases, and 15 bases lay in between. The CDR3 totals 14 residues. Looked up from germline, CDR1 is KGHSH and CDR2 is LQKENI. CDR3: CASSPGTRRDEAFF. CDR3 nucleotide sequence: TGTGCCAGCTCACCAGGGACCCGGCGGGACGAAGCTTTCTTT.

This sequence joins TRBV6-1 and TRBJ2-7; D uncertain. The CDR3 loop spans 14 amino acids. V was trimmed by 2 bases and J by 3 bases, leaving 11 bases between them. The germline gives CDR1 MNHNS, CDR2 SASEGT. The CDR3 DNA follows: TGTGCCAGCAGTGAACAGGCAGGCAACTACGAGCAGTACTTC. Residues: CASSEQAGNYEQYF.

This chain joins TRBV7-6 and TRBJ1-5; the D is unclear. V lost 1 base, J lost 10 bases, and 11 bases lay in between. The germline V gene encodes CDR1 SGHVS and CDR2 FNYEAQ. The CDR3 covers 13 residues. CDR3 in amino acids: CASSLVEASPQHF. The DNA of the CDR3 is TGTGCCAGCAGCTTAGTAGAGGCTTCTCCCCAGCATTTT.

This sequence joins TRBV30 and TRBJ2-7, with D uncertain. Between the trimmed V and J ends, which lost 3 bases and 3 bases, there was a span of 9 bases. The CDR3 has 12 amino acids. Germline values: CDR1 GTSNPN, CDR2 SVGIG (reference sequence). As DNA, the CDR3 is TGTGCCTGGAGGACTTTGAGCTACGAGCAGTACTTC. This translates into CAWRTLSYEQYF. Full variable domain (missing parts from reference TRBV30 and TRBJ2-7): SQTIHQWPATLVQPVGSPLSLECTVEGTSNPNLYWYRQAAGRGLQLLFYSVGIGQISSEVPQNLSASRPQDRQFILSSKKLLLSDSGFYLCAWRTLSYEQYFGPGTRLTVT.

V gene TRBV30 combines with J gene TRBJ1-4; 7 nucleotides match TRBD1. Unmatched junction bases numbered 7, after V lost 5 bases and J lost 4 bases. The germline V gene encodes CDR1 GTSNPN and CDR2 SVGIG (reference sequence). CDR3 length: 14 amino acids. DNA for the CDR3: TGTGCCTGGGGACCGGGACAGCTTAATGAAAAACTGTTTTTT. Its protein product is CAWGPGQLNEKLFF.